Included here is one TCR beta chain sequence, with context. The antigen remains undetermined. Mismatch with germline at one junction end may stem from a read error. This sample was included in a study of T-cell reconstitution after alpha-beta-depleted transplantation in children. Study outcomes and limitations: By about two months after transplant, alpha-beta T cells reportedly arose from several hundred graft clones that had expanded.

Germline CDR1 and CDR2: MRHNA and SNTAGT. The CDR3 is 18 amino acids. A library of TCRbeta sequences, prepared with unique molecular identifiers, was generated. TCRdb re-called the PCR reads with MiXCR, one entry per CDR3 protein. The top ten clones hold about 20% of a sample with about 260,000 distinct CDR3 sequences, 11% of them seen once. Sequences were derived from peripheral blood, sampled 180 days after TCRalphabeta/CD19-depleted stem cell transplant. The V call is TRBV6-4, the J call TRBJ2-1; 15 nucleotides line up with TRBD2. The receptor was derived from a male patient between 2 and 10 years old who had a stem cell transplant for chronic granulomatous disease, so the T cells may come from the graft donor. The CDR3 loop reads CTSRKGLAGGSSYNEQFF. The CDR3 nucleotides read TGTACCAGCAGAAAAGGACTAGCGGGGGGGAGCTCCTACAATGAGCAGTTCTTC.